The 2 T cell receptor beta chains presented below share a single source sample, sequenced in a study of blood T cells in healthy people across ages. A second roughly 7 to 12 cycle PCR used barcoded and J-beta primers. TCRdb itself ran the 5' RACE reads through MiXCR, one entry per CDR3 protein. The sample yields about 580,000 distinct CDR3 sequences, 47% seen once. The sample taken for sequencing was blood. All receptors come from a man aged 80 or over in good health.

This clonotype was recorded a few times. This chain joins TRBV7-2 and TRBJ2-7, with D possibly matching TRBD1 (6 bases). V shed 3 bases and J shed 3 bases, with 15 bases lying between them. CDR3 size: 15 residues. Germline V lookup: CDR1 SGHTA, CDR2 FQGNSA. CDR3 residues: CASSFIQGKGYEQYF. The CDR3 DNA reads TGTGCCAGCAGCTTCATACAGGGAAAAGGCTACGAGCAGTACTTC.

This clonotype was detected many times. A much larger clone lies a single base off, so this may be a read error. CDR3 nucleotides: TGTGCCAGCAGCTTTGGACAAGAAGGCTACGAGCAGTACTTC. This sequence encodes CASSFGQEGYEQYF. The chain links TRBV7-9 to TRBJ2-7, with TRBD1 as a possible D gene (5 bases). The CDR3 totals 14 residues. V dropped 3 bases and J dropped 3 bases, with 12 bases sitting between them. The germline CDR1 and CDR2 sequences are SEHNR and FQNEAQ (reference sequence).